Sequencing of this T cell receptor (beta chain) was carried out in a study of shared clonotypes between healthy human individuals (dated by TCRdb to about 2020). Broadly, across the study: The cohort included a few men and a couple of women between 18 and 49 years of age. To estimate repertoire size and how much clonotype sharing occurs between individuals, the study deeply sequenced the blood TCR repertoires of a handful of healthy adults. Different laboratories and diverse techniques were used to prepare libraries and sequence TCR repertoires, to increase sequencing depth and limit assay-specific biases. For each donor, CD4 naive and CD4 memory were each given three plates, CD8 naive was given two plates, and CD8 memory was given one plate. Per donor, leukapheresis produced somewhere between about 0.8 and 9.5 billion PBMCs.

Details on this clone: Its antigen is unknown. No much larger clone exists at a distance of one base, and base qualities are not known.

The donors were healthy, HIV-negative adults with no recently reported acute infections or vaccinations. All donors were Caucasian adults living in Nashville, Tennessee, USA. CD4+ T cells were enriched by magnetic negative selection, after which naive cells were positively selected on CD45RA and the negative fraction was taken as the memory subset. After blood collection by leukapheresis, PBMCs were isolated using Ficoll-Histopaque density gradient centrifugation and then cryopreserved in the vapor phase of liquid nitrogen. Purity and quantity of every magnetically sorted T cell population were checked by analytical flow cytometry. From each sorted fraction, genomic DNA was isolated and quantified by UV absorbance on a Nanodrop 2000c. Using the deep immunoSEQ assay, multiplex PCR amplified TCR CDR3 regions from genomic DNA. Genomic DNA extracted from each cell subset was distributed evenly over all wells of several immunoSEQ 96-well plates, and each plate served as one replicate. For sorted subsets, 200 to 250 ng genomic DNA, equal to approximately 30,000 T cell genomes, was loaded into each replicate PCR. Purified libraries were quantified with a Qubit 3.0 fluorometer, sized on a Bioanalyzer 2100, and re-quantified with the KAPA Library Quantification kit. Every immunoSEQ 96-well plate was sequenced on a dedicated single-read 150-cycle Illumina NextSeq 550 flow cell. The paper's data handling went like this. Because the immunoSEQ output held only junctional sequences and lacked quality scores, the filtering could not match the filtering applied to full-length reads. To assign V/J genes and CDR3, sequences were annotated against IMGT germline references using PyIR, a Python wrapper for IgBLAST v1.9. Reads with weak V/J assignments (E-value above 1e-6), missing CDR3, stop codons, out-of-frame junctions, or ambiguous translated residues were removed. V3J clonotypes were defined as sequences sharing an identical inferred V gene, J gene, and CDR3 amino acid sequence. Percentage overlap between repertoires was calculated by dividing the number of shared unique clonotypes by the size of the smaller repertoire. Richness of each repertoire was evaluated using RTK rarefaction, the Chao1 estimator, and Recon v2.1 estimates of unobserved clonotypes. For all TCRbeta clonotypes obtained by the gDNA method from a handful of donors, generation probabilities were computed with OLGA. TCRdb limited this immuneACCESS table to in-frame rearrangements with V and J called. A share of clones is missing; checked studies link under half to unresolved V genes, and the rest is unexplained. That table gives V, J and clone size, and the DNA gave D and trimming. This sample lists a few million clones; 85% to 95% were detected once. The leading ten clones occupy roughly 0.14% of the sample.

Summary of the overall study and its limitations: Because the study included a small number of donors, the genetic and exposure-history diversity represented was limited. Sampling was limited to blood, and TCR repertoires in tissue likely differ from TCR repertoires in blood. Estimated clonotype richness was generally larger for naive than for memory subsets. Higher generation probabilities were observed for clonotypes shared by all four sorted-subset donors than for non-shared clonotypes. About 5% of naive CD4, around 3.5% of naive CD8, approximately 2.2% of memory CD4, and approximately 0.39% of memory CD8 clonotypes were shared across several donors. Pairwise subsampling led to the expectation that sequencing depth would affect the degree of clonotype sharing among donors. Even with the large sequencing depth, rarefaction of the sorted-subset datasets indicated that sequencing was incomplete.

The CDR3 sequence holds 15 residues, the cysteine and phenylalanine included. Kept here is only the CDR3 DNA, which spans 45 bases and is read in frame from base 1. Per the germline V gene, SGHRS is the CDR1 and YFSETQ is the CDR2. V and J are truncated by 4 bases and 3 bases respectively, leaving an intervening sequence of 14 bases. Recombination connected TRBV5-1 to TRBJ1-3; the D gene is unclear. What was sequenced was naive CD4+ T cells sorted from blood. Sample cell subset or site, as interpreted from the label and publication: CD45RA+ positively selected. This clonotype was sampled from a man between 18 and 35 years old in good health. The CDR3 protein: CASSIGSGSGNTIYF. At the DNA level, the sequence is TGCGCCAGCAGCATCGGGTCTGGGAGTGGAAACACCATATATTTT.